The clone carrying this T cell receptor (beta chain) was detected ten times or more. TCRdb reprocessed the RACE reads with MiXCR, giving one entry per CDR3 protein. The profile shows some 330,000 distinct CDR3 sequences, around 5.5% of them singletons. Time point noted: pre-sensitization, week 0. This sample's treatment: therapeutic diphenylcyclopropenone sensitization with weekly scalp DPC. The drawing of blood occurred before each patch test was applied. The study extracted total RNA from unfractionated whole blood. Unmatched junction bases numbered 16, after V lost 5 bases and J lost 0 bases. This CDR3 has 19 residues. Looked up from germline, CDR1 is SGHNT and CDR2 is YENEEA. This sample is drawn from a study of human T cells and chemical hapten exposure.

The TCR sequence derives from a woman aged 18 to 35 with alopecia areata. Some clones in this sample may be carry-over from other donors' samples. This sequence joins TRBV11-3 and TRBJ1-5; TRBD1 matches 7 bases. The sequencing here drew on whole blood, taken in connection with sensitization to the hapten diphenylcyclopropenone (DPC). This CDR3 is CASSTHPRDRRYSNQPQHF. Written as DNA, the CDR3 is TGTGCCAGCAGCACCCACCCCCGGGACAGACGATATAGCAATCAGCCCCAGCATTTT.